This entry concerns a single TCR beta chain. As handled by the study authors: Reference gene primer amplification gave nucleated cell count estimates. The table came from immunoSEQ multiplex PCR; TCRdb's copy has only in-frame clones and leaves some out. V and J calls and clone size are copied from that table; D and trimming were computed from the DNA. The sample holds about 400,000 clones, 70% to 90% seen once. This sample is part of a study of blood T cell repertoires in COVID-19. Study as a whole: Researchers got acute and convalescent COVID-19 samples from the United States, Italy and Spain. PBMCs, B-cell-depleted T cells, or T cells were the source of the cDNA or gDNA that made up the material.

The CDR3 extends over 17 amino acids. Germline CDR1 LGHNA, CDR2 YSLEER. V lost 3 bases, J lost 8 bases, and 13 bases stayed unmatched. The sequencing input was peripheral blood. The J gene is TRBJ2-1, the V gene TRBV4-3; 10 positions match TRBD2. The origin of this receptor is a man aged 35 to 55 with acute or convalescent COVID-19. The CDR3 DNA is TGCGCCAGCAGCCATTCAGCGGGGGGGCCCCTTGCGGATGAGCAGTTCTTC. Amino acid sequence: CASSHSAGGPLADEQFF.